This T cell receptor beta chain was recorded in a study of T cell responses to AZD1222 COVID-19 vaccine. Sequencing was performed with immunoSEQ multiplex PCR; in TCRdb, only in-frame clones are kept and a portion is missing. The table lists 75,000 to 85,000 clones, around 90% of them singletons. J lost 2 bases, V lost 2 bases, and 4 bases had no gene match. Germline-derived CDR1 and CDR2 are SGHVS and FNYEAQ. The CDR3 has 15 amino acids. This specimen was peripheral blood, taken 28 days after the second AZD1222 dose. The chain links TRBV7-6 to TRBJ2-5, with 8 bases that match TRBD2. The clonotype comes from an adult who received the AZD1222 COVID-19 vaccine. The CDR3 DNA sequence: TGTGCCAGCAGCTTAAGCGGGGGTACACAAGAGACCCAGTACTTC. Translated: CASSLSGGTQETQYF.